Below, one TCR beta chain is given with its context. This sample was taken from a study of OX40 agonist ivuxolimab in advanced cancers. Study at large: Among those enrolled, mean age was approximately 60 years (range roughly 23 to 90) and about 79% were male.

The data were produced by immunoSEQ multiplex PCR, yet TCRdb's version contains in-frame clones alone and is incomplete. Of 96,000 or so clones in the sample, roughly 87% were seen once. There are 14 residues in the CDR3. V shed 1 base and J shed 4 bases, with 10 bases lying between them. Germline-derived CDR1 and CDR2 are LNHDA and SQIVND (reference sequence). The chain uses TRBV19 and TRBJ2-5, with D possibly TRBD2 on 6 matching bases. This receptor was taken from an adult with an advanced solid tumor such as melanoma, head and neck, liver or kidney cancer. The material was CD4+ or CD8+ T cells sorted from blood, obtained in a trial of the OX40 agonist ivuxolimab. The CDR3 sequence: CASSIAGAGETQYF. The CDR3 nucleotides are TGTGCCAGTAGTATAGCGGGAGCGGGAGAGACCCAGTACTTC.